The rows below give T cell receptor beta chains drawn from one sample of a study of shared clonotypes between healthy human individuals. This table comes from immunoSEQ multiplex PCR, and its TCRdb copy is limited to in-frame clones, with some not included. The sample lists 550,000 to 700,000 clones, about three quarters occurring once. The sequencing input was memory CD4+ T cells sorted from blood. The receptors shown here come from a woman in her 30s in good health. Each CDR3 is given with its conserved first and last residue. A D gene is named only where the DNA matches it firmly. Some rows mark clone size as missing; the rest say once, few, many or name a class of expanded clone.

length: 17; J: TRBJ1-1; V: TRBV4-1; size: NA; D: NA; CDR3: CASSPGKGRVSGTEAFF; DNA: TGCGCCAGCAGCCCCGGCAAAGGGAGGGTATCGGGGACTGAAGCTTTCTTT
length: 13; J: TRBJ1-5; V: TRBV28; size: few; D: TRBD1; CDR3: CASSSLDRVIQHF; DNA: TGTGCCAGCAGTTCCCTGGACAGGGTAATCCAGCATTTT
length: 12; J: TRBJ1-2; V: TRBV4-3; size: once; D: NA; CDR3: CASSLAQIGYTF; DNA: TGCGCCAGCAGCTTGGCCCAGATTGGCTACACCTTC
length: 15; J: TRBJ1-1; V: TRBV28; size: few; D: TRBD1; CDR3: CASSQGGRRNTEAFF; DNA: TGTGCCAGCAGTCAGGGGGGAAGACGGAACACTGAAGCTTTCTTT
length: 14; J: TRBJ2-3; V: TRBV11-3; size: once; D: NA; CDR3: CASSLSGTTDTQYF; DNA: TGTGCCAGCAGCTTATCTGGCACCACAGATACGCAGTATTTT
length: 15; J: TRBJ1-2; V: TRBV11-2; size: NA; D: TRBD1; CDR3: CASSLSGQLNYGYTF; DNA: TGTGCCAGCAGCCTTTCGGGACAGCTAAACTATGGCTACACCTTC
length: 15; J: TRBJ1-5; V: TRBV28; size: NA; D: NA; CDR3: CASSLDRQGRGPQHF; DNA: TGTGCCAGCAGCCTCGACAGGCAAGGTCGGGGGCCCCAGCATTTT
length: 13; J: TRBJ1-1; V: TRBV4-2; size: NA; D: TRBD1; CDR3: CASSPDRFYEAFF; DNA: TGTGCCAGCAGCCCGGACAGGTTTTATGAAGCTTTCTTT
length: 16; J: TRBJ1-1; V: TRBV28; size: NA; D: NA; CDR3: CASSLAQNFRAVRAFF; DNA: TGTGCCAGCAGTTTAGCGCAGAACTTCAGGGCAGTTCGGGCTTTCTTT
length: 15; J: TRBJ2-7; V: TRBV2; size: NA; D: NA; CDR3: CASSERQGPSYEQYF; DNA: TGTGCCAGCAGTGAACGCCAGGGTCCTTCCTACGAGCAGTACTTC
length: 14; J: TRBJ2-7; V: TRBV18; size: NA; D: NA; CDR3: CASSPQGNPYEQYF; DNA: TGTGCCAGCTCACCCCAGGGGAACCCCTACGAGCAGTACTTC
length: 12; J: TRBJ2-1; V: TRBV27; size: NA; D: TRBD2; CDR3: CASSLRGGRWFF; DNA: TGTGCCAGCAGTTTACGGGGCGGGAGGTGGTTCTTC
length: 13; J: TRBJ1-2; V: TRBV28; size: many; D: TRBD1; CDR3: CAHPGQGNYGYTF; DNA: TGTGCTCATCCCGGACAGGGAAACTATGGCTACACCTTC
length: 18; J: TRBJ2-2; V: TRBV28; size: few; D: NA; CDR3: CASSSGGGGGPNTGELFF; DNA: TGTGCCAGCAGCTCCGGAGGGGGGGGAGGACCGAACACCGGGGAGCTGTTTTTT
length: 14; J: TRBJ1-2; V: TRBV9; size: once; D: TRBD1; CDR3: CASSVSAGGYGYTF; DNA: TGTGCCAGCAGCGTATCGGCAGGGGGCTATGGCTACACCTTC
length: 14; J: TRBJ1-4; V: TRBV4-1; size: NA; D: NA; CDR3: CASSQEGRSGKLFF; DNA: TGCGCCAGCAGCCAAGAGGGCAGGTCGGGAAAACTGTTTTTT
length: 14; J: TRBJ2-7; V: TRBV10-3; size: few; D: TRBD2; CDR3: CAISGLAGAYEQYF; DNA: TGTGCCATCAGTGGACTAGCGGGAGCGTACGAGCAGTACTTC
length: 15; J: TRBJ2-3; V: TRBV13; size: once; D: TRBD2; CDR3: CASSFSGGKTDTQYF; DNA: TGTGCCAGCAGCTTTAGCGGGGGAAAAACAGATACGCAGTATTTT
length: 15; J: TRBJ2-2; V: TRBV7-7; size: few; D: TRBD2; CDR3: CASSSGLAETGELFF; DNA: TGTGCCAGCAGCTCGGGACTAGCGGAGACCGGGGAGCTGTTTTTT
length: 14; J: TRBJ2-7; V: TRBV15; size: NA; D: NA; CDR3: CATSRPSTQSAQYF; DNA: TGTGCCACCAGCAGACCTTCTACCCAATCTGCGCAGTACTTC
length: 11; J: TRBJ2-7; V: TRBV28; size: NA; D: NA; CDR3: CASSFRGEQYF; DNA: TGTGCCAGCAGTTTTCGAGGAGAGCAGTACTTC
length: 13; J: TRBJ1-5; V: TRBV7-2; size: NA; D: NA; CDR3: CASGIDRRQPQHF; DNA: TGTGCCAGCGGCATCGACCGTCGACAGCCCCAGCATTTT
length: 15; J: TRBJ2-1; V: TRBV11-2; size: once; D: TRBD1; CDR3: CASSKTGGFYNEQFF; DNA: TGTGCCAGCAGCAAGACAGGGGGATTCTACAATGAGCAGTTCTTC
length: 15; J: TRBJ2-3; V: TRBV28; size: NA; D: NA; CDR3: CASSREGDYTDTQYF; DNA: TGTGCCAGCAGCCGCGAGGGGGACTACACAGATACGCAGTATTTT
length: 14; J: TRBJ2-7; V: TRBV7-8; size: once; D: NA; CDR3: CASVSGRVTYEQYF; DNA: TGTGCCAGCGTTTCCGGGAGAGTAACCTACGAGCAGTACTTC
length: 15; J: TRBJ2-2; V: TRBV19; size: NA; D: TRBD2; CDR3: CASSISGSVTGELFF; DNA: TGTGCCAGTAGTATTAGCGGGAGTGTCACCGGGGAGCTGTTTTTT
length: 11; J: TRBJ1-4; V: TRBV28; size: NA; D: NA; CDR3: CADSSNEKLFF; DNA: TGTGCCGACAGCTCTAATGAAAAACTGTTTTTT
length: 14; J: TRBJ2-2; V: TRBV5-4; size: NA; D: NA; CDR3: CASSLYMNTGELFF; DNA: TGTGCCAGCAGCTTGTATATGAACACCGGGGAGCTGTTTTTT
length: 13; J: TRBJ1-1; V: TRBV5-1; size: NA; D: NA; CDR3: CASSPSSNTEAFF; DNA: TGCGCCAGCAGCCCATCATCGAACACTGAAGCTTTCTTT
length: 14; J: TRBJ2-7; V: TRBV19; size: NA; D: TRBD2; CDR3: CASRGSGLPYEQYF; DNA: TGTGCCAGTAGGGGATCGGGACTACCCTACGAGCAGTACTTC
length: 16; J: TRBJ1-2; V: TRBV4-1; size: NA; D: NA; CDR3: CASSQDTGGSRHGYTF; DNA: TGCGCCAGCAGCCAAGACACGGGGGGGTCTCGGCATGGCTACACCTTC
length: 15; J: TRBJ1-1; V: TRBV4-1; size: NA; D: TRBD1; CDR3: CASSQVDRASTEAFF; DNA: TGCGCCAGCAGCCAGGTTGACAGGGCCAGCACTGAAGCTTTCTTT
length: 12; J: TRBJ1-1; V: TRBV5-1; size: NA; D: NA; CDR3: CASSRPSTEAFF; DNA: TGCGCCAGCAGCCGACCTAGCACTGAAGCTTTCTTT
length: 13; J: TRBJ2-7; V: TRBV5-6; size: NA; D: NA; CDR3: CASSLKRGSAQYF; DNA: TGTGCCAGCAGCTTGAAACGCGGCAGCGCGCAGTACTTC
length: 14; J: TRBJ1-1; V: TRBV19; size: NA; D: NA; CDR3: CASKREGANTEAFF; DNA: TGTGCCAGTAAACGGGAAGGGGCGAACACTGAAGCTTTCTTT
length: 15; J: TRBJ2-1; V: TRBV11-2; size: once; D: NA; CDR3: CASSSRGLRYNEQFF; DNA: TGTGCCAGCAGCTCGAGGGGGTTACGGTACAATGAGCAGTTCTTC
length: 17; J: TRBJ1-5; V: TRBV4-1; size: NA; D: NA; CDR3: CASSQDGNRGGNQPQHF; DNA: TGCGCCAGCAGCCAAGATGGTAACAGAGGGGGCAATCAGCCCCAGCATTTT
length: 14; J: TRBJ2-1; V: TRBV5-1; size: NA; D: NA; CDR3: CASSLVVGGDEQFF; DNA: TGCGCCAGCAGCTTGGTGGTCGGAGGCGATGAGCAGTTCTTC
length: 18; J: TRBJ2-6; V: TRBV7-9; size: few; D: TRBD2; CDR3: CASSLDPLAGAGANVLTF; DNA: TGTGCCAGCAGCTTAGACCCACTAGCGGGAGCTGGGGCCAACGTCCTGACTTTC
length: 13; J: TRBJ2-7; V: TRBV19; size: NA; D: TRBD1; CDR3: CASKGTGAYEQYF; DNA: TGTGCCAGTAAAGGGACAGGGGCGTACGAGCAGTACTTC